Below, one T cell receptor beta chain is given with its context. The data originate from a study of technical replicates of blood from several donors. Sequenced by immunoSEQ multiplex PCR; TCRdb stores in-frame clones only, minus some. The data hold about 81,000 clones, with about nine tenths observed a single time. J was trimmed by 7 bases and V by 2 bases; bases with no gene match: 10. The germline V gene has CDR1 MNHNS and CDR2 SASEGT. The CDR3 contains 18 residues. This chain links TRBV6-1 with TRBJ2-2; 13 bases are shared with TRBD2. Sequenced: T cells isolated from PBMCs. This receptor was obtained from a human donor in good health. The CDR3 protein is CASSETRGLAGKHGELFF. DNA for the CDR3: TGTGCCAGCAGTGAAACACGGGGACTAGCGGGAAAGCACGGGGAGCTGTTTTTT.